These 7 T cell receptor beta chains came from one sample sequenced in a study of T cell clonotyping in hematopoietic cell transplantation. Time point noted: recipient sample about 28 days before transplant, after cytoreduction. Generated by immunoSEQ multiplex PCR, the TCRdb table keeps only in-frame clones and is missing some. The data hold approximately 27,000 clones, with roughly 91% observed a single time. Here the sequenced sample was peripheral blood mononuclear cells, taken before stem cell transplant. These receptors were taken from a man in his fifties with acute myeloid leukemia. Some clones in this sample may be carry-over from other donors' samples.

The chain links TRBV30 to TRBJ1-2; 7 bases are shared with TRBD1. J lost 5 bases, V lost 5 bases, and 11 bases had no gene match. This CDR3 comprises 14 residues. Germline V gene data show CDR1 as GTSNPN and CDR2 as SVGIG (reference sequence). The CDR3 coding sequence is TGTGCCTGGGACCGACAGGGTATGGGGTATGGCTACACCTTC. Translated, it gives CAWDRQGMGYGYTF.

This chain links TRBV5-1 with TRBJ2-5; 10 nucleotides agree with TRBD1. Germline V gene data show CDR1 as SGHRS and CDR2 as YFSETQ. V lost 4 bases, J lost 3 bases, and 6 bases stayed unmatched. The CDR3 length is 15 residues. DNA of the CDR3: TGCGCCAGCAGCACCCAGGACAGGGGGGAAGAGACCCAGTACTTC. Its protein product is CASSTQDRGEETQYF.

V usage is TRBV7-9 and J usage is TRBJ2-5, with a tentative D call TRBD1 (6 bases). The CDR3 has 13 amino acids. Germline CDR1 reads SEHNR; CDR2 reads FQNEAQ (reference sequence). V lost 5 bases, J lost 4 bases, and 11 bases lay in between. The CDR3 sequence is CASSVTGIETQYF. For the CDR3, the DNA is TGTGCCAGCAGCGTCACAGGGATAGAGACCCAGTACTTC.

V is TRBV25-1 and J is TRBJ2-5, with TRBD2 as a possible D gene (6 bases). V dropped 0 bases and J dropped 4 bases, with 12 bases sitting between them. This CDR3 region has 15 residues. In germline, CDR1 is MGHDK, CDR2 SYGVNS. CDR3 in DNA: TGTGCCAGCAGTGAATACGGAGGGTGGGGAGAGACCCAGTACTTC. Protein sequence: CASSEYGGWGETQYF.

The chain combines TRBV2 with TRBJ2-5, with a tentative D call TRBD2 (7 bases). This CDR3 is 14 amino acids long. V was shortened by 4 bases and J by 4 bases, with 13 bases between the two germline ends. The V gene's germline CDR1 is SNHLY and CDR2 FYNNEI. CDR3 residues: CASSVGGARETQYF. The DNA of the CDR3 is TGTGCCAGCAGTGTGGGGGGGGCTAGAGAGACCCAGTACTTC.

The chain is built from TRBV7-2 and TRBJ2-3; D unclear. The CDR3 extends over 16 amino acids. V lost 1 base, J lost 3 bases, and 14 bases lay in between. The germline CDR1 and CDR2 sequences are SGHTA and FQGNSA. CDR3 loop: CASSLDGRSWTDTQYF. CDR3 DNA: TGTGCCAGCAGCTTAGATGGTCGGTCGTGGACAGATACGCAGTATTTT.

The chain uses TRBV2 and TRBJ2-7, with D unclear. V was clipped by 3 bases and J by 5 bases, with 14 bases between them. Germline-derived CDR1 and CDR2 are SNHLY and FYNNEI. The CDR3 totals 14 residues. CDR3 nucleotides: TGTGCCAGCAGTGATCTCCCTCCCCGACACGAGCAGTACTTC. The encoded protein is CASSDLPPRHEQYF. The full variable domain, in which reference TRBV2 and TRBJ2-7 provide the parts outside the CDR3, is EPEVTQTPSHQVTQMGQEVILRCVPISNHLYFYWYRQILGQKVEFLVSFYNNEISEKSEIFDDQFSVERPDGSNFTLKIRSTKLEDSAMYFCASSDLPPRHEQYFGPGTRLTVT.